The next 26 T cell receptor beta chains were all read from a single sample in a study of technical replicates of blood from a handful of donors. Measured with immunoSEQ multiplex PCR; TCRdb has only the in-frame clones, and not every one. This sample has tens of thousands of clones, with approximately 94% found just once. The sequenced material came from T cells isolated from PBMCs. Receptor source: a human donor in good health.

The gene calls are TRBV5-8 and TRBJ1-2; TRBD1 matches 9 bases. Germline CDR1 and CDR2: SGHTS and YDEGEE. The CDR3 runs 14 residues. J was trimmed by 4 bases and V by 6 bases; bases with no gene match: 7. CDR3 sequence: CASNRGQGSYGYTF. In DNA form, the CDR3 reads TGTGCCAGCAACCGGGGACAGGGAAGCTATGGCTACACCTTC.

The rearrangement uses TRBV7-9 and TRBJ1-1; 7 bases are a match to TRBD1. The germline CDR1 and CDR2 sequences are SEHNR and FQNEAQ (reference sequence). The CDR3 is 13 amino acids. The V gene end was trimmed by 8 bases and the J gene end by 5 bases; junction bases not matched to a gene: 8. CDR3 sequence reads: CASLGTARTEAFF. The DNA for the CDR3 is TGTGCCAGCCTAGGGACAGCACGGACTGAAGCTTTCTTT. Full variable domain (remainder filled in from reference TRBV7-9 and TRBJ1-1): DTGVSQNPRHKITKRGQNVTFRCDPISEHNRLYWYRQTLGQGPEFLTYFQNEAQLEKSRLLSDRFSAERPKGSFSTLEIQRTEQGDSAMYLCASLGTARTEAFFGQGTRLTVV.

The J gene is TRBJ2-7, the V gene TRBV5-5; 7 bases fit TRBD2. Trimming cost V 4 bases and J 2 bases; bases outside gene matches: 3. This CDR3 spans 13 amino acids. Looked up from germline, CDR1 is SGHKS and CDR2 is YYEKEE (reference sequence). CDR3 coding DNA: TGTGCCAGCAGCACAACTAGCGCCTACGAGCAGTACTTC. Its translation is CASSTTSAYEQYF.

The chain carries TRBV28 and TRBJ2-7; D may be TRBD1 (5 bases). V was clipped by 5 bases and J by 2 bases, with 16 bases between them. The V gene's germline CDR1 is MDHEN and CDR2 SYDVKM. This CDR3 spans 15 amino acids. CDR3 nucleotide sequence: TGTGCCAGCAGTCTCAGGGTGTTTTGGACCTACGAGCAGTACTTC. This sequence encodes CASSLRVFWTYEQYF.

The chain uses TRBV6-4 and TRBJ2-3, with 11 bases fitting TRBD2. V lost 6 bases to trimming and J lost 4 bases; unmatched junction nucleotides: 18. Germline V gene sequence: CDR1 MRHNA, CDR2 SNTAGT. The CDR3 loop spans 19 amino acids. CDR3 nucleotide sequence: TGTGCCAGCAGAGTGGGACTAGCGGCAAGGGGTAGGTCCGCAGATACGCAGTATTTT. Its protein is CASRVGLAARGRSADTQYF.

The DNA of the CDR3 is TGTGCCAGCACTTTCGGGGGCTCCTACAATGAGCAGTTCTTC. It is translated as CASTFGGSYNEQFF. The gene calls are TRBV27 and TRBJ2-1, with a tentative D call TRBD2 (6 bases). CDR3 length equals 14 residues. Trimming took 7 bases from V and 0 from J, leaving 10 bases between them. CDR1 is MNHEY, CDR2 SMNVEV, per germline (reference sequence).

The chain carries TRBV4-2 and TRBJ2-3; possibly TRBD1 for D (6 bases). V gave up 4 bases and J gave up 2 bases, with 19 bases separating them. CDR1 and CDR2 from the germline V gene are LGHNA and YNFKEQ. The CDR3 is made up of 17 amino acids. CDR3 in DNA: TGTGCCAGCAGCCGAAGGGGGTCGCAGGCTAACACAGATACGCAGTATTTT. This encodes CASSRRGSQANTDTQYF.

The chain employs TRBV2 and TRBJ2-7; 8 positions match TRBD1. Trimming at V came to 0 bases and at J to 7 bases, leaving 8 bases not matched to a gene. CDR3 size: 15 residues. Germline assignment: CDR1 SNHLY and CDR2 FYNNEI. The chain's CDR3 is CASSEAQGANGEQYF. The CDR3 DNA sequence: TGTGCCAGCAGTGAAGCGCAGGGGGCGAATGGGGAGCAGTACTTC.

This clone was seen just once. The CDR3 loop is CASSAYRGSGNTIYF. The CDR3 nucleotides are TGTGCCAGTAGTGCATACAGGGGTTCTGGAAACACCATATATTTT. This chain uses TRBV19 with TRBJ1-3; 7 bases fit TRBD1. V was clipped by 5 bases and J by 1 base; unmatched bases: 5. The CDR3 loop spans 15 amino acids. The germline CDR1 and CDR2 sequences are LNHDA and SQIVND (reference sequence).

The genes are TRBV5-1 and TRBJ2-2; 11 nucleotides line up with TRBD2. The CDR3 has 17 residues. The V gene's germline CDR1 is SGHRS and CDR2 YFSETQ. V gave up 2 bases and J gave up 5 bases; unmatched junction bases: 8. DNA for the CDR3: TGCGCCAGCAGCTTTAACCCGGGACTAGCGGTTACCGGGGAGCTGTTTTTT. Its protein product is CASSFNPGLAVTGELFF.

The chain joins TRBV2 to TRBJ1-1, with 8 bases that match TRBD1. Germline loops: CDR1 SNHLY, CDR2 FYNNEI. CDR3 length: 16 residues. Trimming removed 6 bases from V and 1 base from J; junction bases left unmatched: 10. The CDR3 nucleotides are TGTGCCAGCAGAGGCCTCCGGGACAGGCGGAACACTGAAGCTTTCTTT. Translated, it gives CASRGLRDRRNTEAFF.

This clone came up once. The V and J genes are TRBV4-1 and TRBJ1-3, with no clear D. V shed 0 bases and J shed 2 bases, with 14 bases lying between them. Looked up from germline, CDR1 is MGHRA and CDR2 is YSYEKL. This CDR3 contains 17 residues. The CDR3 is CASSQEVLALTGNTIYF. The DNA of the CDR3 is TGCGCCAGCAGCCAAGAGGTATTGGCCTTAACTGGAAACACCATATATTTT.

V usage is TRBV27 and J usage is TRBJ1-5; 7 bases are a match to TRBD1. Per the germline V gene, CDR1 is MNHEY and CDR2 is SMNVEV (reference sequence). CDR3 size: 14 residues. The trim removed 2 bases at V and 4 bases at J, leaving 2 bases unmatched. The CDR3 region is CASSLGTENQPQHF. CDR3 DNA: TGTGCCAGCAGTTTAGGGACAGAAAATCAGCCCCAGCATTTT.

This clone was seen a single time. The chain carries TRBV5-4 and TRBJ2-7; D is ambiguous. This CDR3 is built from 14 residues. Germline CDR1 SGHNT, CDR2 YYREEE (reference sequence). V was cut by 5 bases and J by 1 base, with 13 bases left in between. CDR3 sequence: CASSSPAASYEQYF. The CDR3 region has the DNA TGTGCCAGCAGTTCCCCGGCGGCTTCCTACGAGCAGTACTTC.

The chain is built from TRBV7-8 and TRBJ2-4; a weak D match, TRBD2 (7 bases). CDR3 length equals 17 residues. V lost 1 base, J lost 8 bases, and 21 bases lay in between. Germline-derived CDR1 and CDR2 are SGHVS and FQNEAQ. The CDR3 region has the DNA TGTGCCAGCAGCTTAGTCTCTGGAAGGGGGGGCCATGACATTCAGTACTTC. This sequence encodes CASSLVSGRGGHDIQYF.

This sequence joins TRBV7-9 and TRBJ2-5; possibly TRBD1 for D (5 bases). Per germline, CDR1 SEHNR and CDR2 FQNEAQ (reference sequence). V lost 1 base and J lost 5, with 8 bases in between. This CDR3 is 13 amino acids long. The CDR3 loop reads CASSLDQGETQYF. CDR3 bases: TGTGCCAGCAGCTTAGATCAGGGCGAGACCCAGTACTTC.

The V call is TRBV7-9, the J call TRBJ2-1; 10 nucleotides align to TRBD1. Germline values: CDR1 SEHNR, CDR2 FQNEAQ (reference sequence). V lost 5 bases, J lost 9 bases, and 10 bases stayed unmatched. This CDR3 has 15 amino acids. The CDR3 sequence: CASSPGTGVFGEQFF. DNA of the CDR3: TGTGCCAGCAGCCCGGGGACAGGGGTCTTCGGTGAGCAGTTCTTC. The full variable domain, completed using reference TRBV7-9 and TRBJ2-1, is DTGVSQNPRHKITKRGQNVTFRCDPISEHNRLYWYRQTLGQGPEFLTYFQNEAQLEKSRLLSDRFSAERPKGSFSTLEIQRTEQGDSAMYLCASSPGTGVFGEQFFGPGTRLTVL.

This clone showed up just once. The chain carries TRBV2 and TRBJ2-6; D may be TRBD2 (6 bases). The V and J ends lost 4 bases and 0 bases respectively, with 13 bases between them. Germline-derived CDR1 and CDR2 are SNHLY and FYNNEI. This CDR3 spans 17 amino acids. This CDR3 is CASSGLASISGANVLTF. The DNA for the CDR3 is TGTGCCAGCAGTGGGCTAGCGTCTATCTCTGGGGCCAACGTCCTGACTTTC.

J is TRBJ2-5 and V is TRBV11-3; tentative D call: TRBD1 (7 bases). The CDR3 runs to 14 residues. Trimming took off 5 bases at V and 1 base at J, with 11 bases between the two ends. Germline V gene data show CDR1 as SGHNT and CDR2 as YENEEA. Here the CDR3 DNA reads TGTGCCAGCAGCCGGAGGGACAGCCAAGAGACCCAGTACTTC. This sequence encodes CASSRRDSQETQYF.

The CDR3 nucleotides are TGCAGCGCCCGGACTACGGGTGGCTACACCTTC. It yields the protein CSARTTGGYTF. The chain is built from TRBV29-1 and TRBJ1-2; D is uncertain. Germline assignment: CDR1 SQVTM and CDR2 ANQGSEA. CDR3 length: 11 residues. V shed 7 bases and J shed 7 bases, with 13 bases lying between them.

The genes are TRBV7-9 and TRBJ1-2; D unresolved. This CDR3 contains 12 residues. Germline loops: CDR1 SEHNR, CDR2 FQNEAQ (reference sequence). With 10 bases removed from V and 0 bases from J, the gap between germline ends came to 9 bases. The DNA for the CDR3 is TGTGCCAACGAGTTGGCTAACTATGGCTACACCTTC. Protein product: CANELANYGYTF.

The CDR3 spells CATRSYNHPGVKDEQYF. The CDR3 nucleotides are TGTGCCACCAGAAGTTATAATCATCCAGGGGTCAAAGACGAGCAGTACTTC. This chain connects TRBV15 to TRBJ2-7; D possibly corresponds to TRBD1 (6 bases). CDR3 length equals 17 residues. V lost 6 bases and J 5 bases, leaving 26 bases between the germline ends. Germline V lookup: CDR1 LNHNV, CDR2 YYDKDF (reference sequence).

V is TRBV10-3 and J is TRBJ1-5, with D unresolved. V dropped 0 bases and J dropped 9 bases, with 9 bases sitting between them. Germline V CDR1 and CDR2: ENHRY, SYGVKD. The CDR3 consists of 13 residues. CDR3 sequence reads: CAISESGGMPQHF. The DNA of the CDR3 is TGTGCCATCAGTGAGTCCGGCGGGATGCCCCAGCATTTT.

The CDR3 DNA is TGCAGCGTTGAGGGGGACTTCTACGAGCAGTACTTC. This encodes CSVEGDFYEQYF. The chain recombines TRBV29-1 with TRBJ2-7; TRBD2 might be the D (6 bases). Germline V lookup: CDR1 SQVTM, CDR2 ANQGSEA. V gave up 3 bases and J gave up 3 bases, with 9 bases separating them. The CDR3 loop spans 12 amino acids.

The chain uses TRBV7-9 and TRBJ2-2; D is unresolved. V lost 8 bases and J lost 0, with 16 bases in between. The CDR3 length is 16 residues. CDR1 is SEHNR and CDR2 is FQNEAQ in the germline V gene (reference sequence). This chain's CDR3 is CASPLASSSNTGELFF. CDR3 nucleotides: TGTGCCAGCCCCCTCGCGTCAAGCTCGAACACCGGGGAGCTGTTTTTT.

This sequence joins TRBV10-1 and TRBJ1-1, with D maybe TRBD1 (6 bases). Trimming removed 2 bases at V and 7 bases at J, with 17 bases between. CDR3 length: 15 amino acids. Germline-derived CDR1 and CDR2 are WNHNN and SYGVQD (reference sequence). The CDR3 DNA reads TGCGCCAGCAGTGAGGGGGCAGGAACAGGGCTTGAAGCTTTCTTT. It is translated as CASSEGAGTGLEAFF.